The clone carrying this TCR beta chain has a count of ten or more. What it binds is not known. This record belongs to a study of Graves' ophthalmopathy and Graves' hyperthyroidism. The study's findings and limits: Blood also contained most of the expanded thyroid clonotypes above 0.001 frequency. Ophthalmopathy cases were distinguished from stable hyperthyroidism by a 13-signature model, reaching around 88% sensitivity and around 77% specificity.

This CDR3 comprises 13 residues. V dropped 11 bases and J dropped 6 bases, with 19 bases sitting between them. Looked up from germline, CDR1 is ENHRY and CDR2 is SYGVKD. CDR3 regions of TCR beta were amplified from RNA transcripts. First-round RT-PCR relied on HTBI primers, and a second-round multiplex PCR came next. TCRdb fed the multiplex PCR reads into MiXCR, producing one record per CDR3 protein. The sample lists over a million distinct CDR3 sequences; approximately 35% were seen once. The sample taken for sequencing was peripheral blood or thyroid tissue (not recorded which). The TCR sequence derives from an adult man with Graves' hyperthyroidism. V gene TRBV10-3 combines with J gene TRBJ1-2; a weak D match, TRBD1 (5 bases). CDR3 bases: TGTGCCGCCCAGGGTTTGGGGTTGAATGGCTACACCTTC. This gives the protein CAAQGLGLNGYTF.